This TCR beta chain came from a study of blood T cell repertoires in COVID-19 (dated by TCRdb to 2020 to 2022). Study-level background: Samples covering the acute and convalescent phases of COVID-19 were provided by collaborators in the United States, Italy and Spain. Where available, HLA class I and class II types were taken from metadata supplied by the sample provider and were not determined by assay-based typing. Subjects who had been exposed to COVID-19, were actively infected with it, or had recovered from it provided the deeply sampled blood TCRbeta repertoires that made up the dataset. The material from the prospective study consisted of cDNA or gDNA derived from T cells, B-cell-depleted T cells, or PBMCs. The sample metadata nearly always contained a de-identified subject ID, COVID-19 status, age in years and sex. Samples were obtained from the ongoing ImmuneRACE study (first 160 participants) and from about 1,300 subjects provided by 6 global collaborators. A freely available public database, intended as a resource for researchers studying the immune response to SARS-CoV-2, is where the repertoires were released. Study-level results and caveats: The amount of clinical and demographic metadata varied by source and participant and was provided uncurated.

There are 13 amino acids in the CDR3, from cysteine to phenylalanine inclusive. Kept here is only the CDR3 DNA, which spans 39 bases and is read in frame from base 1. V gives up 1 base and J gives up 4 bases, and the segment between their germline ends measures 7 bases. The immunoSEQ Assay, a bias-controlled multiplex PCR, was used to amplify TCRbeta CDR3 regions from genomic DNA. As for the authors' bioinformatics: Nucleated cell counts per sample were estimated from amplification of reference gene primers within the assay. Sequence reads were collapsed and filtered to measure the absolute abundance of every unique TCRbeta CDR3 rearrangement. For each sample, productive Simpson clonality was calculated as the square root of Simpson's diversity index across productive rearrangements. TCRdb provides this immuneACCESS table in a form limited to in-frame rearrangements. Some clones are lacking; in checked studies, under half of them reflect an unresolved V gene, and why the rest are absent is not known. The DNA gave D and trimming, while V, J and clone size come from that table. The sample contains about 200,000 clones, about 89% of them found a single time. The top ten clonotypes cover under 5.5% of the sample.

Collaborating institutions collected whole blood in K2EDTA tubes following their own protocols. For TCRbeta analysis, collaborators shipped samples in one of three forms: frozen whole blood, isolated PBMCs, or DNA extracted from either of those sample types. As to this clone: Its specific antigen is unknown. No much larger clonotype is one base removed from it; base qualities were not supplied.

The chain joins TRBV12-3 or TRBV12-4 to TRBJ2-5, with the D gene uncertain. The sequence was obtained from a woman in her forties with acute or convalescent COVID-19. Specimen: peripheral blood. In nucleotides, the sequence is TGTGCCAGCAGTTTAGTTCCAGGAGAGACCCAGTACTTC. This encodes CASSLVPGETQYF.